One sample yielded the 4 T cell receptor beta chains listed below, sequenced in a study of regulatory T cells. Findings of the study overall: In CD3G-deficient patients, conventional CD4+ T cells were enriched for hydrophobic CDR3 residues at positions 6 and 7.

No antigens are known for them. The primer mix had 52 TRBV and 13 TRBJ primers. The data were produced by immunoSEQ multiplex PCR, yet TCRdb's version contains in-frame clones alone and is incomplete. Here the sample spans some 29,000 clones, about 90% being singletons. The source material was conventional CD4+ T cells sorted from blood. All receptors derive from a person between 18 and 35 years old with CD3G deficiency.

The chain is built from TRBV7-9 and TRBJ2-5, with D possibly matching TRBD2 (7 bases). The CDR3 consists of 15 residues. CDR1 and CDR2 (germline): SEHNR, FQNEAQ (reference sequence). V was shortened by 5 bases and J by 4 bases, with 17 bases between the two germline ends. Written as DNA, the CDR3 is TGTGCCAGCAGCCGACGAGGGGGGGCAGGAGAGACCCAGTACTTC. It encodes CASSRRGGAGETQYF.

This chain joins TRBV5-6 and TRBJ1-2; 9 bases agree with TRBD1. Looked up from germline, CDR1 is SGHDT and CDR2 is YYEEEE. The CDR3 extends over 13 amino acids. V shed 4 bases and J 8 bases; nucleotides not matched to a gene: 6. CDR3 DNA sequence: TGTGCCAGCAGCCCGGACAGGGGCTGGGGCTACACCTTC. It translates to CASSPDRGWGYTF.

V usage is TRBV19 and J usage is TRBJ1-1; possible D gene TRBD1, 5 bases. The CDR3 consists of 16 residues. The V gene's germline CDR1 is LNHDA and CDR2 SQIVND (reference sequence). The ends were cut back, 7 bases at V and 5 bases at J, with 23 bases in the middle. The CDR3 spells CASNTGQKRSGTEAFF. CDR3 coding DNA: TGTGCCAGTAACACAGGCCAAAAAAGAAGTGGGACTGAAGCTTTCTTT. The full variable domain, with the rest looked up from reference TRBV19 and TRBJ1-1, is DGGITQSPKYLFRKEGQNVTLSCEQNLNHDAMYWYRQDPGQGLRLIYYSQIVNDFQKGDIAEGYSVSREKKESFPLTVTSAQKNPTAFYLCASNTGQKRSGTEAFFGQGTRLTVV.

This chain connects TRBV5-1 to TRBJ2-2, with 9 bases fitting TRBD1. Trimming took 4 bases from V and 1 from J; bases not matched to a gene: 5. The CDR3 has 16 amino acids. CDR1 is SGHRS, CDR2 YFSETQ, per germline. The CDR3 DNA sequence: TGCGCCAGCAGCCAAGGGGGACAGGGGAACACCGGGGAGCTGTTTTTT. Amino acid sequence: CASSQGGQGNTGELFF.